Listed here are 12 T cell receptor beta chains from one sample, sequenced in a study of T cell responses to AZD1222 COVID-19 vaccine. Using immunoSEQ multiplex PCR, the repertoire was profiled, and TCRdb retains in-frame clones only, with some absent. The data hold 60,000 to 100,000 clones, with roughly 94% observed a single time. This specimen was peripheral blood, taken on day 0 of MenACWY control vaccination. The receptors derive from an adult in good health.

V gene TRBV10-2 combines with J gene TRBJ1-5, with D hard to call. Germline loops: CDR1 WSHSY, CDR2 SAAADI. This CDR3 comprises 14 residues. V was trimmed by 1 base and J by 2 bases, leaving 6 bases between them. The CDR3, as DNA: TGCGCCAGCAGTGAGTATGCGGGCAATCAGCCCCAGCATTTT. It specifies CASSEYAGNQPQHF.

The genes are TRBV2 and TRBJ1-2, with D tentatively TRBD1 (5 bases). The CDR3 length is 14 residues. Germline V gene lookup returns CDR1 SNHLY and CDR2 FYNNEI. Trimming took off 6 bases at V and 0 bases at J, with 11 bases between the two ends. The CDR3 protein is CASRETAANYGYTF. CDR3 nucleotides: TGTGCCAGCAGGGAGACAGCCGCTAACTATGGCTACACCTTC.

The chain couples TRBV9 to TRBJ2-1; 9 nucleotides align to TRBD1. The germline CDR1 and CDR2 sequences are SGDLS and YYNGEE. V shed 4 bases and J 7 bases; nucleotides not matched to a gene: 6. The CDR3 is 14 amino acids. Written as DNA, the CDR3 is TGTGCCAGCAGCAGACAAGACAGGGGGAATGAGCAGTTCTTC. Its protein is CASSRQDRGNEQFF. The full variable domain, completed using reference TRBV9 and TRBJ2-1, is DSGVTQTPKHLITATGQRVTLRCSPRSGDLSVYWYQQSLDQGLQFLIQYYNGEERAKGNILERFSAQQFPDLHSELNLSSLELGDSALYFCASSRQDRGNEQFFGPGTRLTVL.

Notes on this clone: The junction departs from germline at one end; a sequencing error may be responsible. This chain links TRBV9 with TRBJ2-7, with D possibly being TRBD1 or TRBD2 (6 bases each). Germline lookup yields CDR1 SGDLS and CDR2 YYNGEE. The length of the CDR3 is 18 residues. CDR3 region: CARSEETGPIGTSYEQYF. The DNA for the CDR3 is TGTGCCAGGAGCGAGGAGACAGGCCCCATTGGGACTTCCTACGAGCAGTACTTC.

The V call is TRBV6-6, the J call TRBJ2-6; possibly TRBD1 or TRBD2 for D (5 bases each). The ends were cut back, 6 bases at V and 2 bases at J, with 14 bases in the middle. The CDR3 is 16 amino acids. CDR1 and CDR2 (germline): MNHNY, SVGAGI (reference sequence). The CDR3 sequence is CASSRAMGAGANVLTF. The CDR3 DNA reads TGTGCCAGCAGCCGAGCCATGGGGGCTGGGGCCAACGTCCTGACTTTC.

The CDR3 region is CASSLGASQKEKLFF. The CDR3 bases are TGCGCCAGCAGCTTGGGGGCCAGCCAGAAGGAAAAACTGTTTTTT. The chain uses TRBV5-1 and TRBJ1-4; no clear D gene. CDR1 and CDR2 (germline): SGHRS, YFSETQ. The CDR3 loop spans 15 amino acids. The V gene lost 0 bases and the J gene lost 8 bases, with 14 bases spanning the gap.

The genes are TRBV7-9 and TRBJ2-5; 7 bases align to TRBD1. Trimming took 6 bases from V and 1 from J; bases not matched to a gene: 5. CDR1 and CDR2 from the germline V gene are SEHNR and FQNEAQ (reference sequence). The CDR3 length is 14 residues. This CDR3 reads CASREGTVQETQYF. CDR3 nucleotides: TGTGCCAGCAGGGAAGGGACAGTCCAAGAGACCCAGTACTTC.

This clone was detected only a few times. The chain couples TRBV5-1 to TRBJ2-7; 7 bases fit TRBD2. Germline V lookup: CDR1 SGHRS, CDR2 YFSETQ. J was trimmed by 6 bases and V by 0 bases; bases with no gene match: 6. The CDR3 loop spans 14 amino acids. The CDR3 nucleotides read TGCGCCAGCAGCTTGGCCTCTAGCGGATCCGAGCAGTACTTC. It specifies CASSLASSGSEQYF.

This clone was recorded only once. In DNA, the CDR3 is TGCGCCAGCAGCCCCCTAATGAGCAGGGGAACCTACGAGCAGTACTTC. It specifies CASSPLMSRGTYEQYF. This sequence joins TRBV5-1 and TRBJ2-7, with D perhaps matching TRBD1 (6 bases). The CDR3 covers 16 residues. Germline CDR1 SGHRS, CDR2 YFSETQ. Trimming removed 4 bases from V and 2 bases from J, with 19 bases in between.

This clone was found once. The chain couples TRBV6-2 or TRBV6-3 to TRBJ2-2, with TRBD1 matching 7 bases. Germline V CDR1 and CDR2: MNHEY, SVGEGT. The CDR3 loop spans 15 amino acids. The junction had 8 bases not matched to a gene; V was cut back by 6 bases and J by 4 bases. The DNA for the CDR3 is TGTGCCAGCAGCATCCTAGCAGGGGGCACCGGGGAGCTGTTTTTT. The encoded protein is CASSILAGGTGELFF.

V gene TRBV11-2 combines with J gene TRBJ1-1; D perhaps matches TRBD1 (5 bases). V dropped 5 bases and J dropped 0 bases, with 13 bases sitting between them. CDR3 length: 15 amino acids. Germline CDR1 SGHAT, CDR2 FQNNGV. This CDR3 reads CASSPLGLMNTEAFF. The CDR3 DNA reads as TGTGCCAGCAGCCCATTGGGGCTGATGAACACTGAAGCTTTCTTT.

DNA for the CDR3: TGTGCCAGCAGTGAATCGACAGTCTCTGGGCGCGAGCAGTACTTC. Encoded protein: CASSESTVSGREQYF. The chain carries TRBV25-1 and TRBJ2-7, with D possibly TRBD1 on 5 matching bases. The CDR3 length is 15 residues. Germline values: CDR1 MGHDK, CDR2 SYGVNS. Trimming removed 1 base from V and 6 bases from J, with 16 bases in between.